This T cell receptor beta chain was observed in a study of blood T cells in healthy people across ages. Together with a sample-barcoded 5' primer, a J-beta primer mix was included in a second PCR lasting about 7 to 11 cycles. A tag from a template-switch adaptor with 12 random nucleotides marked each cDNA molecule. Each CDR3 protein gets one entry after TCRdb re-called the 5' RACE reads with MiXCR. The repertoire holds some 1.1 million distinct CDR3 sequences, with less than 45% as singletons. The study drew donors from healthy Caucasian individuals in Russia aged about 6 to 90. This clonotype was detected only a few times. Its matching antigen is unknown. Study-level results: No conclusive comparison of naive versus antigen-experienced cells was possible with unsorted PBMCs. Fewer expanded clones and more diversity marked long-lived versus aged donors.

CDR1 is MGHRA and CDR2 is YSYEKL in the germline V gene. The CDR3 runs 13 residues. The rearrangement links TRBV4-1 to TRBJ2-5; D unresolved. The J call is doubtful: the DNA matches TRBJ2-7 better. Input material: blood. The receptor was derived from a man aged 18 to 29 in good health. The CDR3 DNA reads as TGCGCCAGCAGCCAAGGGTGGAATTACGAGCAGTACTTC. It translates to CASSQGWNYEQYF.